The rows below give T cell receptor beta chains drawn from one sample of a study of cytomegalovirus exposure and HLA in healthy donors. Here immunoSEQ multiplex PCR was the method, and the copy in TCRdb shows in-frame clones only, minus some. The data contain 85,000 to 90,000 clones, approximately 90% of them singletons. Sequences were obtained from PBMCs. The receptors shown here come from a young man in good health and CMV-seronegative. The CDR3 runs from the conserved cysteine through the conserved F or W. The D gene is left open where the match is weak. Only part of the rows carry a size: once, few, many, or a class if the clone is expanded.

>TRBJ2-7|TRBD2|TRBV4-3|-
CASSPRVLASGTYEQYF
TGCGCCAGCAGCCCAAGAGTGTTGGCTAGCGGAACCTACGAGCAGTACTTC
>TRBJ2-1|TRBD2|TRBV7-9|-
CASTPDGGRITGEQFF
TGTGCCAGTACTCCGGATGGCGGGAGGATTACGGGTGAGCAGTTCTTC
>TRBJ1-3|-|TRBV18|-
CASSPEGNTIYF
TGTGCCAGCTCACCGGAGGGAAACACCATATATTTT
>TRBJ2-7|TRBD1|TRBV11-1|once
CASSTQGLSYEQYF
TGTGCCAGCAGCACACAGGGGTTGAGCTACGAGCAGTACTTC
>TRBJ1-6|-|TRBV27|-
CASRTGSSYNSPLHF
TGTGCCAGCAGAACAGGAAGCTCCTATAATTCACCCCTCCACTTT
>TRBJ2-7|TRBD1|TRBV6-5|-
CASRQGYEQYF
TGTGCCAGCAGACAGGGGTACGAGCAGTACTTC
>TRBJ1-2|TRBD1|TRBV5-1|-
CASSLDRGGYDNYGYTF
TGCGCCAGCAGCTTGGACAGGGGGGGATACGATAACTATGGCTACACCTTC
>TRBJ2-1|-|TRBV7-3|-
CASSLYRLGGINEQFF
TGTGCCAGCAGCTTATACCGACTTGGGGGCATCAATGAGCAGTTCTTC
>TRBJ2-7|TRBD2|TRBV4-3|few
CASSQALAGAGYEQYF
TGCGCCAGCAGCCAAGCACTAGCGGGAGCGGGTTACGAGCAGTACTTC
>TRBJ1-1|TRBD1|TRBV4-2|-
CASSHRDSNTEAFF
TGTGCCAGCAGCCATCGGGACAGTAACACTGAAGCTTTCTTT
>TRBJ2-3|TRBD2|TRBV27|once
CASSSPSGDTQYF
TGTGCCAGCAGTTCCCCTAGCGGGGATACGCAGTATTTT
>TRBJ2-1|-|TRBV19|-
CASSRSTGSSYNEQFF
TGTGCCAGTAGTCGTTCAACCGGGAGCTCCTACAATGAGCAGTTCTTC
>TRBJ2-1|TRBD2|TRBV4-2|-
CASSQVTSGSLYNEQFF
TGTGCCAGCAGCCAAGTAACTAGCGGGAGTCTTTACAATGAGCAGTTCTTC
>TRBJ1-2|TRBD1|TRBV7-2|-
CASSLSTGGYGYTF
TGTGCCAGCAGCTTATCGACAGGGGGCTATGGCTACACCTTC
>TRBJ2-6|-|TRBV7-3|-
CASSLTGVGPSGANVLTF
TGTGCCAGCAGCTTAACAGGCGTGGGGCCATCTGGGGCCAACGTCCTGACTTTC
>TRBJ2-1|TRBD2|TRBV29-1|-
CSVKIAGEVYNEQFF
TGCAGCGTGAAAATAGCGGGAGAAGTCTACAATGAGCAGTTCTTC
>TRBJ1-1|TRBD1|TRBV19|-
CASIKGQGVTEAFF
TGTGCCAGTATTAAGGGACAGGGGGTAACTGAAGCTTTCTTT
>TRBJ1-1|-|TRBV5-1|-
CASSRERWDTEAFF
TGCGCCAGCAGCCGGGAGAGGTGGGACACTGAAGCTTTCTTT
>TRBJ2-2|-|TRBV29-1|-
CSVLPGISGELFF
TGCAGCGTTTTGCCAGGGATCTCCGGGGAGCTGTTTTTT
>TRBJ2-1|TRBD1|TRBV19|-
CASRKLQGAYNEQFF
TGTGCCAGTAGGAAGCTACAGGGGGCCTACAATGAGCAGTTCTTC
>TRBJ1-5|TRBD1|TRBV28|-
CASSSDRGSQPQHF
TGTGCCAGCAGTTCAGACAGGGGGAGTCAGCCCCAGCATTTT
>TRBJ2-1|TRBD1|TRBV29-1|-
CSVGAGTGNNEQFF
TGCAGCGTTGGGGCCGGGACAGGGAACAATGAGCAGTTCTTC
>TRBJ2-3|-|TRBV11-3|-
CASGKAGATDTQYF
TGTGCCAGCGGTAAGGCGGGGGCCACAGATACGCAGTATTTT
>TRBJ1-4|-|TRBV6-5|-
CASSYGTGIGNEKLFF
TGTGCCAGCAGTTACGGAACAGGGATTGGTAATGAAAAACTGTTTTTT
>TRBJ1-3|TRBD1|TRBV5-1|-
CASSNGQGALAGNTIYF
TGCGCCAGCAGCAACGGACAGGGTGCTTTGGCTGGAAACACCATATATTTT
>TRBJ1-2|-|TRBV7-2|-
CASSFGESYYGYTF
TGTGCCAGCAGCTTTGGGGAGTCTTACTATGGCTACACCTTC
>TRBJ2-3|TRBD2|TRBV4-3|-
CASSQDLRTSGRDTQYF
TGCGCCAGCAGCCAAGATCTCAGGACTAGCGGGAGAGATACGCAGTATTTT
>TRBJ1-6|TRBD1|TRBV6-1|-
CAEGQGLGSPLHF
TGTGCCGAGGGACAGGGATTGGGTTCACCCCTCCACTTT
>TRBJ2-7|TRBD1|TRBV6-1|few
CATRTGRAYEQYF
TGTGCCACCCGGACAGGGCGAGCCTACGAGCAGTACTTC
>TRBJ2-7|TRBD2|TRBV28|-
CASSPGGASSYEQYF
TGTGCCAGCAGCCCGGGGGGGGCCTCATCCTACGAGCAGTACTTC
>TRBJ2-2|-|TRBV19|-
CVTVGTGWNTGELFF
TGTGTCACAGTGGGAACAGGGTGGAACACCGGGGAGCTGTTTTTT
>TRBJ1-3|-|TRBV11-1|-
CASSRTTQTTGNTIYF
TGTGCCAGCAGCCGAACGACACAGACTACTGGAAACACCATATATTTT
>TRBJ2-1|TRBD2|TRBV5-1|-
CASRTSGRANEQFF
TGCGCCAGCAGGACTAGCGGGAGGGCCAATGAGCAGTTCTTC
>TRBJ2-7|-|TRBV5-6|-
CASSLEYYEQYF
TGTGCCAGCAGCTTGGAATACTACGAGCAGTACTTC
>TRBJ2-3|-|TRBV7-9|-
CASTQGKPDTQYF
TGTGCCAGCACTCAGGGGAAACCAGATACGCAGTATTTT
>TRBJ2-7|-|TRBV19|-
CASSGLGGWRNEQYF
TGTGCCAGTAGTGGTTTGGGGGGATGGAGGAACGAGCAGTACTTC
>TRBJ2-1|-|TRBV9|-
CASSVMGSGSYNEQFF
TGTGCCAGCAGCGTAATGGGTAGCGGCTCCTACAATGAGCAGTTCTTC
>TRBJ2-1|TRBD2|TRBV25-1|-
CASSPSGTSLSNEQFF
TGTGCCAGCAGTCCCTCCGGGACTAGCTTATCCAATGAGCAGTTCTTC
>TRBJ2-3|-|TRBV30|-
CAWSPKDTQYF
TGTGCCTGGAGCCCCAAAGATACGCAGTATTTT
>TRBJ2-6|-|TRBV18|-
CASSVGGSGANVLTF
TGTGCCAGCTCAGTAGGGGGATCTGGGGCCAACGTCCTGACTTTC
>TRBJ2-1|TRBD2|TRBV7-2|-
CASSFSAGGYNEQFF
TGTGCCAGCAGCTTCTCAGCGGGAGGGTACAATGAGCAGTTCTTC
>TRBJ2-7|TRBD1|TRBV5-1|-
CASSLDRVGEQYF
TGCGCCAGCAGCCTGGACAGGGTCGGAGAGCAGTACTTC
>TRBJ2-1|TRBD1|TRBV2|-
CASSGTGTEGYNEQFF
TGTGCCAGCAGTGGTACTGGGACAGAGGGGTACAATGAGCAGTTCTTC
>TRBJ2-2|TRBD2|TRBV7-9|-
CASSLEGAGDSYTGELFF
TGTGCCAGCAGCTTAGAAGGAGCGGGAGACAGTTACACCGGGGAGCTGTTTTTT
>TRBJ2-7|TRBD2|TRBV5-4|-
CASSLEFGLAGGGEQYF
TGTGCCAGCAGCTTGGAATTTGGACTAGCGGGAGGAGGCGAGCAGTACTTC
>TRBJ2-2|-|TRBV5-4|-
CASSPEQGRGGELFF
TGTGCCAGCAGCCCAGAACAGGGTCGTGGCGGGGAGCTGTTTTTT
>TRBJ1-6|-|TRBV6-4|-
CASSGSAGGVSPLHF
TGTGCCAGCAGTGGTAGTGCGGGGGGCGTTTCACCCCTCCACTTT
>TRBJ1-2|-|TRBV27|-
CASRGGYTF
TGTGCCAGCAGGGGCGGCTACACCTTC
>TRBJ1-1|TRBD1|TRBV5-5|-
CASSPRLPGGTEAFF
TGTGCCAGCAGCCCGCGTCTCCCAGGGGGGACTGAAGCTTTCTTT
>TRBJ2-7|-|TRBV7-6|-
CASSPAVAGKTYEQYF
TGTGCCAGCAGCCCTGCCGTTGCGGGGAAAACCTACGAGCAGTACTTC
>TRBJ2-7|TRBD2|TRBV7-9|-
CASSPSGSAIYEQYF
TGTGCCAGCAGCCCTAGCGGGAGCGCCATCTACGAGCAGTACTTC
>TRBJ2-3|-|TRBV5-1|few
CASSRLGQLGTDTQYF
TGCGCCAGCAGCCGACTTGGCCAGCTAGGCACAGATACGCAGTATTTT
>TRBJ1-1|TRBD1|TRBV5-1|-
CASSLDPQGADTEAFF
TGCGCCAGCAGCTTGGACCCCCAGGGGGCGGACACTGAAGCTTTCTTT